One T cell receptor beta chain is described in this entry. The sample is drawn from a study of patients and donors after allogeneic stem cell transplantation. TCRdb fed the RT-PCR reads into MiXCR, producing one record per CDR3 protein. The data show 900,000 to 1,000,000 distinct CDR3 sequences, roughly 18% seen once. CDR1 and CDR2 from the germline V gene are LNHNV and YYDKDF (reference sequence). The V and J ends lost 2 bases and 3 bases, in that order; junction bases with no gene match: 14. This CDR3 comprises 18 residues. The V gene is TRBV15, the J gene TRBJ2-7; 9 bases align to TRBD1. Specimen: blood, either unsorted or a sorted T cell fraction (not recorded which). The sequence was obtained from a human donor who was either an allogeneic HSCT recipient or a stem cell or donor lymphocyte infusion donor (not recorded which). It is not recorded whose cells these are; they may come from a transplant donor. The CDR3 DNA is TGTGCCACCAGCAGAAACCTTCGCCGGACAGGGGCGGTCTACGAGCAGTACTTC. It specifies CATSRNLRRTGAVYEQYF.